These 27 T cell receptor beta chains came from one sample sequenced in a study of monozygotic twins with inflammatory bowel disease. Reprocessing the 5' RACE reads, TCRdb reports a single entry for every CDR3 protein and omits DNA. Found here are a few hundred thousand distinct CDR3 sequences; the top ten clones hold 2.6%. Sequenced input: blood. The receptor source for this set is a human donor with ulcerative colitis or Crohn's disease, or a healthy co-twin of an affected twin (not recorded which).

The chain links TRBV20-1 to TRBJ2-1; the D call from TCRdb, TRBD2, cannot be confirmed without DNA. Germline CDR1 is DFQATT and CDR2 is SNEGSKA (reference sequence). This CDR3 spans 13 amino acids. CDR3 in amino acids: CSARVDPDNEQFF.

This chain joins TRBV19 and TRBJ2-2; TCRdb designates TRBD1, a call that cannot be tested without DNA. CDR1 and CDR2 from the germline V gene are LNHDA and SQIVND (reference sequence). CDR3 length equals 15 residues. The CDR3 here is CASSTDRENTGELFF.

The genes are TRBV5-1 and TRBJ2-7; TCRdb selects TRBD1, and the lack of DNA leaves this call unchecked. This CDR3 is 14 amino acids long. Germline V gene lookup returns CDR1 SGHRS and CDR2 YFSETQ. CDR3 loop: CASSPRTGSYEQYF.

CDR3 sequence reads: CASRPKQGISYNEQFF. The rearrangement uses TRBV12-3 or TRBV12-4 and TRBJ2-1; the D call from TCRdb, TRBD1, cannot be confirmed without DNA. This CDR3 has 16 amino acids.

V and J are TRBV7-2 and TRBJ2-3; TCRdb names TRBD1, which stays unverified in the absence of DNA. The CDR3 contains 16 residues. Germline V gene lookup returns CDR1 SGHTA and CDR2 FQGNSA. CDR3: CASSVLAGVSTDTQYF. The full variable domain, in which reference TRBV7-2 and TRBJ2-3 provide the parts outside the CDR3, is GAGVSQSPSNKVTEKGKDVELRCDPISGHTALYWYRQSLGQGLEFLIYFQGNSAPDKSGLPSDRFSAERTGGSVSTLTIQRTQQEDSAVYLCASSVLAGVSTDTQYFGPGTRLTVL.

The rearrangement uses TRBV4-2 and TRBJ1-4; the D call of TRBD1 rests on TCRdb alone, since no DNA is present to check it. The CDR3 has 17 residues. Germline loops: CDR1 LGHNA, CDR2 YNFKEQ. The CDR3 loop reads CASSPRDSSATNEKLFF.

The chain has TRBV7-2 and TRBJ1-2. Germline V CDR1 and CDR2: SGHTA, FQGNSA. The CDR3 consists of 15 residues. This chain's CDR3 is CASSLGASKLGRYTF.

CDR3 sequence: CASSYMNNSPLHF. The chain employs TRBV6-5 and TRBJ1-6. CDR1 is MNHEY, CDR2 SVGAGI, per germline. The CDR3 is 13 amino acids.

V usage is TRBV30 and J usage is TRBJ2-2. Per the germline V gene, CDR1 is GTSNPN and CDR2 is SVGIG (reference sequence). CDR3 size: 12 residues. The CDR3 sequence is CAWSVFPGELFF.

This CDR3 reads CASSYSTSNQPQHF. V and J are TRBV6-2 or TRBV6-3 and TRBJ1-5. This CDR3 comprises 14 residues. Germline lookup yields CDR1 MNHEY and CDR2 SVGEGT.

The J gene is TRBJ1-2, the V gene TRBV7-2. CDR1 and CDR2 from the germline V gene are SGHTA and FQGNSA. This CDR3 contains 13 residues. The CDR3 sequence is CASSSPVTRGYTF.

The gene calls are TRBV11-2 and TRBJ2-2; TCRdb outputs TRBD2, but without DNA this stays unchecked. The CDR3 runs 14 residues. Germline V lookup: CDR1 SGHAT, CDR2 FQNNGV. The CDR3: CASNQGLGTGELFF.

This chain uses TRBV4-1 with TRBJ1-1. The CDR3 runs to 17 residues. From germline, CDR1 is MGHRA and CDR2 YSYEKL. The CDR3 sequence is CASSQDGSALMNTEAFF.

The chain carries TRBV25-1 and TRBJ1-6. The CDR3 consists of 14 residues. Germline V CDR1 and CDR2: MGHDK, SYGVNS. The CDR3 sequence: CASSPGSYNSPLHF.

The chain links TRBV5-5 to TRBJ2-3; the TCRdb D gene call, TRBD2, has no DNA to confirm it. The CDR3 length is 18 residues. CDR1 and CDR2 (germline): SGHKS, YYEKEE (reference sequence). The CDR3 region is CASSLANRAGALSDTQYF. Complete variable domain (other parts from reference TRBV5-5 and TRBJ2-3): DAGVTQSPTHLIKTRGQQVTLRCSPISGHKSVSWYQQVLGQGPQFIFQYYEKEERGRGNFPDRFSARQFPNYSSELNVNALLLGDSALYLCASSLANRAGALSDTQYFGPGTRLTVL.

This sequence joins TRBV7-2 and TRBJ2-4; the TCRdb D gene call, TRBD2, has no DNA to confirm it. This CDR3 has 14 residues. Looked up from germline, CDR1 is SGHTA and CDR2 is FQGNSA. CDR3 amino acids: CASSSPPLTDIQYF.

V is TRBV20-1 and J is TRBJ2-7; TCRdb reports TRBD2, a call that lacks DNA to check it against. Germline V gene lookup returns CDR1 DFQATT and CDR2 SNEGSKA (reference sequence). This CDR3 has 16 amino acids. The CDR3 is CSATPISGGHKYEQYF.

The chain employs TRBV5-1 and TRBJ2-3. CDR3 length equals 15 residues. Germline assignment: CDR1 SGHRS and CDR2 YFSETQ. The CDR3 here is CASSLEDHRTDTQYF.

The chain uses TRBV20-1 and TRBJ2-3; the D call of TRBD1 rests on TCRdb alone, since no DNA is present to check it. In germline, CDR1 is DFQATT, CDR2 SNEGSKA (reference sequence). The CDR3 sequence is 15 residues long. CDR3 residues: CSAKKGGGSTDTQYF.

The chain combines TRBV28 with TRBJ2-2. In germline, CDR1 is MDHEN, CDR2 SYDVKM. The CDR3 contains 12 residues. Here the CDR3 reads CASNGDTGELFF.

The chain recombines TRBV5-1 with TRBJ2-3; TCRdb's D call, TRBD1, is unchecked because there is no DNA. CDR3 length: 13 residues. Germline V gene data show CDR1 as SGHRS and CDR2 as YFSETQ. This CDR3 is CASNGAMRDTQYF.

The chain employs TRBV27 and TRBJ1-5; TCRdb reports TRBD1, a call that lacks DNA to check it against. Per the germline V gene, CDR1 is MNHEY and CDR2 is SMNVEV (reference sequence). CDR3 size: 15 residues. The CDR3 is CASSDRVLGNQPQHF.

This chain links TRBV7-7 with TRBJ2-1. The CDR3 has 14 amino acids. Germline V gives CDR1 SSHAT, CDR2 FNYEAQ (reference sequence). The chain's CDR3 is CASSIGLSYNEQFF.

V gene TRBV5-5 combines with J gene TRBJ1-2; TCRdb calls TRBD1, which cannot be checked without DNA. Germline CDR1 reads SGHKS; CDR2 reads YYEKEE (reference sequence). The CDR3 loop spans 18 amino acids. The CDR3 protein is CASSSTKPGTVTAYGYTF.

V usage is TRBV6-2 or TRBV6-3 and J usage is TRBJ1-1. Per germline, CDR1 MNHEY and CDR2 SVGEGT. This CDR3 region has 14 residues. This CDR3 reads CASSPPPAGTEAFF.

The V gene is TRBV12-3 or TRBV12-4, the J gene TRBJ1-5; checking the TCRdb D call of TRBD1 is not possible without DNA. The CDR3 is made up of 15 amino acids. CDR3 amino acids: CASSLYLQGKQPQHF.

The chain uses TRBV5-1 and TRBJ1-1. The germline V gene encodes CDR1 SGHRS and CDR2 YFSETQ. This CDR3 comprises 15 residues. CDR3 in amino acids: CASSTWTLLDTEAFF.